Listed below are T cell receptor beta chains from one sample, sequenced in a study of response to subunit inactivated influenza vaccine. TCRdb re-analysed the RT-PCR reads in MiXCR, keeping a single row per CDR3 protein. The sample has roughly 290,000 distinct CDR3 sequences; around a fifth are singletons. The sequencing here drew on PBMCs from blood, taken less than 22 months after vaccination. These receptor sequences come from a man aged 50-75 years who received an inactivated influenza vaccine. The CDR3 runs from the conserved cysteine through the conserved F or W. Fields, in order: V gene, D gene, clone size, J gene, CDR3 DNA, CDR3 protein. The D gene is left open where the match is weak. Only part of the rows carry a size: once, few, many, or a class if the clone is expanded.

>TRBV20-1|TRBD2|few|TRBJ2-2
TGCAGTGCTGGAACTAGCGGGAGGTCCGGGGAGCTGTTTTTT
CSAGTSGRSGELFF
>TRBV6-1|.|many|TRBJ1-6
TGTGCCAGCAGTAAAGGGACGGACCTCATGTCTAATTCACCCCTCCACTTT
CASSKGTDLMSNSPLHF
>TRBV20-1|.|few|TRBJ2-7
TGCAGTGCTAGAGAAAGGCAGGGATTCATTAGCGAGCAGTACTTC
CSARERQGFISEQYF
>TRBV6-5|.|few|TRBJ1-2
TGTGCCAGCAGTTACTCGAGACAGCTATATGGCTACACCTTC
CASSYSRQLYGYTF
>TRBV27|.|.|TRBJ2-7
TGTGCCAGCAGACCCCAAGGGGGTAAGCAGTACTTC
CASRPQGGKQYF
>TRBV11-2|.|.|TRBJ2-7
TGTGCCAGCAGGCGGACAGCCTCCTACGAGCAGTACTTC
CASRRTASYEQYF
>TRBV29-1|.|.|TRBJ1-1
TGCAGCGTGGACCCGACAGGCCTGAACACTGAAGCTTTCTTT
CSVDPTGLNTEAFF
>TRBV6-1|.|.|TRBJ2-3
TGTGCCAGCAGTGAAGTGAATATTGAGGGTAATACGCAGTATTTT
CASSEVNIEGNTQYF
>TRBV7-6|TRBD1|.|TRBJ2-1
TGTGCCAGCAGCCCTACAGGGGGGGAGCAGTTCTTC
CASSPTGGEQFF
>TRBV9|.|.|TRBJ1-5
TGTGCCAGCAGCGCCGGACAGATGAATCAGCCCCAGCATTTT
CASSAGQMNQPQHF
>TRBV20-1|.|few|TRBJ1-1
TGCAGTGCTCGTTACTCGTTCTCCCCGCGGACTGAAGCTTTCTTT
CSARYSFSPRTEAFF
>TRBV6-6|TRBD1|many|TRBJ1-1
TGTGCCAGCATAGGGACAGCGGCCACTGAAGCTTTCTTT
CASIGTAATEAFF
>TRBV5-1|.|many|TRBJ1-1
TGCGCCAGCAGCTTGGAAGGGGGAAGGACTGAAGCTTTCTTT
CASSLEGGRTEAFF
>TRBV7-9|.|.|TRBJ2-5
TGTGCCAGCAGCTTAGAGGTGTTCCAAGAGACCCAGTACTTC
CASSLEVFQETQYF
>TRBV6-1|.|.|TRBJ2-1
TGTGCCAGCAGGAACGCGGGCAAGCGACCGACAACAGAGAGCTCCTACAATGAGCAGTTCTTC
CASRNAGKRPTTESSYNEQFF
>TRBV28|.|.|TRBJ2-5
TGTGCCAGCAGTTTTATAACGGGGGAGACCCAGTACTTC
CASSFITGETQYF
>TRBV5-1|.|.|TRBJ2-7
TGCGCCAGCAGCTTCGAGGGCGCCACCTACGAGCAGTACTTC
CASSFEGATYEQYF
>TRBV3-1|.|once|TRBJ2-5
TGTGCCAGCAGCCCCTCATCTCGGGAGACCCAGTACTTC
CASSPSSRETQYF
>TRBV6-2/TRBV6-3|.|.|TRBJ1-1
TGTGCCGTCTCCCTCGGACTGGGAGGCACTGAAGCTTTCTTT
CAVSLGLGGTEAFF
>TRBV5-1|TRBD1|many|TRBJ1-1
TGCGCCAGCAATTTGGCAGGGGGGAACACTGAAGCTTTCTTT
CASNLAGGNTEAFF
>TRBV30|TRBD1|.|TRBJ2-3
TGTGCCTGGAGTGACTCGGGACAGGGATTAGATACGCAGTATTTT
CAWSDSGQGLDTQYF
>TRBV7-3|TRBD2|.|TRBJ2-1
TGTGCCAGCAGCTTTGCGAGCGGGATCTCCTACAATGAGCAGTTCTTC
CASSFASGISYNEQFF
>TRBV5-4|TRBD1|few|TRBJ2-2
TGTGCCAGCAGCCCGGGACAGGGGGTGAACACCGGGGAGCTGTTTTTT
CASSPGQGVNTGELFF
>TRBV11-2|.|few|TRBJ1-2
TGTGCAGGTGGTGCACAATTTGGGACCGAAAATGGCTACACCTTC
CAGGAQFGTENGYTF
>TRBV7-2|.|.|TRBJ2-7
TGTGCCAGCAGCTTATCTGGGACGCACTCCTACGAGCAGTACTTC
CASSLSGTHSYEQYF
>TRBV19|TRBD1|few|TRBJ1-5
TGTGCCAGTAGCGACAGGGGCGGGTGGAGCGAGCGCAATCAGCCCCAGCATTTT
CASSDRGGWSERNQPQHF
>TRBV4-1|.|.|TRBJ2-7
TGCGCCAGCAGCCAAGTCGTCAGGGCAAACGAGCAGTACTTC
CASSQVVRANEQYF
>TRBV6-2/TRBV6-3|.|few|TRBJ2-4
TGTGCCAGCAGTCCCCTTGGGGACATTCAGTACTTC
CASSPLGDIQYF
>TRBV6-1|.|few|TRBJ1-1
TGTGCCAGCAGTCTTGGACGGTTGGCTGCTGAAGCTTTCTTT
CASSLGRLAAEAFF
>TRBV18|TRBD2|once|TRBJ2-3
TGTGCCAGCTCTCGCCTTATTAGCGGGAGGGCCGTAGATGCGCAGTATTTT
CASSRLISGRAVDAQYF
>TRBV2|.|.|TRBJ2-2
TGTGCCAGCAGTAACAGGGCCGGCTCCGTGGGCGGGGAGCTGTTTTTT
CASSNRAGSVGGELFF
>TRBV29-1|TRBD2|few|TRBJ2-7
TGCAGCGCTTCTCCTGGGGGGGGGTCCTACGAGCAGTACTTC
CSASPGGGSYEQYF
>TRBV18|.|few|TRBJ1-5
TGTGCCAGCTCACCGTCCCAGGGTTGGAGCAATCAGCCCCAGCATTTT
CASSPSQGWSNQPQHF
>TRBV12-3/TRBV12-4|TRBD1|few|TRBJ1-2
TGTGCCAGCAGCACGACAGGGGCCGGGAGTGGCTACACCTTC
CASSTTGAGSGYTF
>TRBV5-1|.|few|TRBJ2-2
TGCGCCAGCAGCTTGGATGGACATATGAACTCCGGGGAGCTGTTTTTT
CASSLDGHMNSGELFF
>TRBV29-1|.|many|TRBJ2-3
TGCAGCGTTAGGGGGGCTGGGGGAGATACGCAGTATTTT
CSVRGAGGDTQYF
>TRBV28|TRBD2|few|TRBJ2-4
TGTGCCAGCAGTCCAAAGACTAGCGGGAGGCGGAACATTCAGTACTTC
CASSPKTSGRRNIQYF
>TRBV29-1|.|.|TRBJ2-5
TGCAGCGTGTATCGGATCCAAGAGACCCAGTACTTC
CSVYRIQETQYF
>TRBV27|TRBD1|.|TRBJ2-5
TGTGCCAGCAGTTGGACAGGTCGGCAAGAGACCCAGTACTTC
CASSWTGRQETQYF
>TRBV7-2|.|few|TRBJ1-6
TGTGCCAGCAGCTCCTCCGGTTCGGGTTCACCCCTCCACTTT
CASSSSGSGSPLHF
>TRBV12-3/TRBV12-4|.|.|TRBJ2-1
TGTGCCAGCAGTTTACGTCGTCCAGCCCACAATGAGCAGTTCTTC
CASSLRRPAHNEQFF
>TRBV4-3|.|.|TRBJ2-7
TGCGCCAGCAGCCAAGTAGAGAGAGGCTACGAGCAGTACTTC
CASSQVERGYEQYF
>TRBV6-2/TRBV6-3|TRBD1|few|TRBJ2-3
TGTGCCAGCAAGGGACAGGGCGAACTTCATACGCAGTATTTT
CASKGQGELHTQYF
>TRBV20-1|TRBD2|.|TRBJ2-1
TGCAGTGCAGGGACTAGCGGGAGTCTCGGGATCTTC
CSAGTSGSLGIF
>TRBV20-1|TRBD2|.|TRBJ2-5
TGCAGTCCCGTTATGGGGGGGAAGGAGACCCAGTACTTC
CSPVMGGKETQYF
>TRBV28|.|.|TRBJ2-1
TGTGCCAGCAGTTCCGGACAGAACAATGAGCAGTTCTTC
CASSSGQNNEQFF
>TRBV7-2|.|few|TRBJ1-2
TGTGCCAGCAGCCGACTACCCTATGGCTACACCTTC
CASSRLPYGYTF
>TRBV7-2|.|few|TRBJ1-5
TGTGCCAGCAGCCGGCGGAGCAATCAGCCCCAGCATTTT
CASSRRSNQPQHF
>TRBV5-5|.|.|TRBJ2-1
TGTGCCAGCAGCCGGTTTGGGAATGAGCAGTTCTTC
CASSRFGNEQFF
>TRBV18|.|.|TRBJ2-1
TGTGCCAGCTCACCGTCCAACAATGAGCAGTTCTTC
CASSPSNNEQFF
>TRBV6-2/TRBV6-3|TRBD2|.|TRBJ2-1
TGTGCCAGCGGGAGCGGGGGAAGATACAATGAGCAGTTCTTC
CASGSGGRYNEQFF
>TRBV20-1|.|.|TRBJ1-5
TGCAGTGCTAGTGGCGGGGCCCCCAATCAGCCCCAGCATTTT
CSASGGAPNQPQHF
>TRBV7-6|.|.|TRBJ2-3
TGTGCCAGCAGCTTAACCCCGGGCGGACAACCCACAGATACGCAGTATTTT
CASSLTPGGQPTDTQYF
>TRBV6-1|.|few|TRBJ1-1
TGTGCCAGCAGTGAGAATTCGAACACTGAAGCTTTCTTT
CASSENSNTEAFF